A single sample gave rise to the 9 T cell receptor beta chains below, sequenced in a study of T cell repertoires in cytomegalovirus infection. TCRdb independently ran MiXCR on the reads; one entry per CDR3 protein. The data contain around 320,000 distinct CDR3 sequences, more than 8% of them seen just once; the ten biggest clones take up around 4%. Sequenced: PBMCs. The receptors were sampled from a human donor in good health (CMV status not recorded). Some clones in this sample may be carry-over from other donors' samples.

Turning to this clonotype: Possible read error: a much larger clone is one base away. The chain has TRBV11-3 and TRBJ2-5; the match to TRBD1 covers 8 bases. Germline CDR1 is SGHNT and CDR2 is YENEEA. There are 13 residues in the CDR3. After removal of 6 bases from V and 3 bases from J, the junction contained 3 bases not matched to a gene. CDR3 DNA sequence: TGTGCCAGCAGTGAACAGGGGGAAGAGACCCAGTACTTC. Translated, it gives CASSEQGEETQYF.

The rearrangement links TRBV12-3 or TRBV12-4 to TRBJ2-3; D is undetermined. CDR3 length equals 16 residues. V was clipped by 2 bases and J by 2 bases, with 14 bases between them. CDR3 DNA sequence: TGTGCCAGCAGTTTAAGAGCACCGCGGTCCACAGATACGCAGTATTTT. Its protein is CASSLRAPRSTDTQYF.

The rearrangement links TRBV14 to TRBJ2-3; TRBD2 aligns across 8 bases. J was trimmed by 4 bases and V by 4 bases; bases with no gene match: 4. This CDR3 is built from 14 residues. Per the germline V gene, CDR1 is SGHDN and CDR2 is FVKESK. The CDR3 nucleotides are TGTGCCAGCAGCCGAGCGGGGGTTGCAGATACGCAGTATTTT. Amino acids: CASSRAGVADTQYF. Variable domain in full (rest from reference TRBV14 and TRBJ2-3): EAGVTQFPSHSVIEKGQTVTLRCDPISGHDNLYWYRRVMGKEIKFLLHFVKESKQDESGMPNNRFLAERTGGTYSTLKVQPAELEDSGVYFCASSRAGVADTQYFGPGTRLTVL.

In regard to this clonotype: A much larger clone sits a single nucleotide away, making a read error possible. The rearrangement links TRBV29-1 to TRBJ2-2; 7 bases are shared with TRBD2. The germline gives CDR1 SQVTM, CDR2 ANQGSEA. Trimming at V came to 4 bases and at J to 6 bases, leaving 8 bases not matched to a gene. The CDR3 totals 14 residues. The CDR3 coding sequence is TGCAGCGTTGCTAGCGGAGGGATCTCCGGGGAGCTGTTTTTT. This translates into CSVASGGISGELFF.

This clonotype was detected only a few times. This rearrangement joins TRBV19 to TRBJ2-3; D might be TRBD1 or TRBD2, each matching 6 bases. Trimming took off 5 bases at V and 2 bases at J, with 17 bases between the two ends. The V gene's germline CDR1 is LNHDA and CDR2 SQIVND (reference sequence). The CDR3 has 16 amino acids. The CDR3 DNA follows: TGTGCCAGTAGTCCCCTCCGGAGGGGGGTCACAGATACGCAGTATTTT. It translates to CASSPLRRGVTDTQYF.

This clonotype has at least ten counts. V and J are TRBV5-4 and TRBJ1-1, with D perhaps TRBD1 (5 bases). The CDR3 is 13 amino acids. Looked up from germline, CDR1 is SGHNT and CDR2 is YYREEE (reference sequence). V dropped 0 bases and J dropped 8 bases, with 11 bases sitting between them. The DNA of the CDR3 is TGTGCCAGCAGCTTGGGGGGCGCGGGGGAAGCTTTCTTT. Its translation is CASSLGGAGEAFF.

The chain uses TRBV6-6 and TRBJ2-3; 9 bases are shared with TRBD1. Unmatched junction bases numbered 7, after V lost 2 bases and J lost 4 bases. The germline gives CDR1 MNHNY, CDR2 SVGAGI (reference sequence). This CDR3 contains 16 residues. The CDR3 loop is CASSYGGQGRADTQYF. In DNA, the CDR3 is TGTGCCAGCAGTTACGGGGGACAGGGTCGCGCAGATACGCAGTATTTT.

This clonotype has at least ten counts. The chain recombines TRBV7-2 with TRBJ2-5; unclear D gene. Germline V CDR1 and CDR2: SGHTA, FQGNSA. This CDR3 has 12 residues. The V end was cut by 5 bases, the J end by 5 bases, with 9 bases between. This CDR3 reads CASSPRRETQYF. CDR3 coding DNA: TGTGCCAGCAGCCCTCGTCGGGAGACCCAGTACTTC.

This clonotype was counted at least ten times. V gene TRBV10-3 combines with J gene TRBJ2-2; D is unclear. The CDR3 is made up of 13 amino acids. The ends were cut back, 1 base at V and 4 bases at J, with 4 bases in the middle. The germline CDR1 and CDR2 sequences are ENHRY and SYGVKD. The CDR3 region has the DNA TGTGCCATCAGTGAGTTCGGCACCGGGGAGCTGTTTTTT. Encoded protein: CAISEFGTGELFF.